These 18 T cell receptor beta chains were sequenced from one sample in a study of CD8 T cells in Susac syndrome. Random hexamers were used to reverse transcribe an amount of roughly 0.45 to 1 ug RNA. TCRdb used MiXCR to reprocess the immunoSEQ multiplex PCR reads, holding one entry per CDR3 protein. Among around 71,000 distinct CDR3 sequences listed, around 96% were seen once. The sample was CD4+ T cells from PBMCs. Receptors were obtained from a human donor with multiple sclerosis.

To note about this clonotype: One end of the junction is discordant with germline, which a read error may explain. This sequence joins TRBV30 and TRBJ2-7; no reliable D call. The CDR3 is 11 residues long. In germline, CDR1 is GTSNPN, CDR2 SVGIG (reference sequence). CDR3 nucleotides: TGTGCCTGGAGTGGAAACAACAATCCTGACTTC. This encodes CAWSGNNNPDF.

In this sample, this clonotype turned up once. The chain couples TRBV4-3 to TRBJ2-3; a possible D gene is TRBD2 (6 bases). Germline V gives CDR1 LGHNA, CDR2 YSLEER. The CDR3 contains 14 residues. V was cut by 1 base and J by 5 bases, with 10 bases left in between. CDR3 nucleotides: TGCGCCAGCAGCCAAGCGGCGGGACGAGATACGCAGTATTTT. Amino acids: CASSQAAGRDTQYF.

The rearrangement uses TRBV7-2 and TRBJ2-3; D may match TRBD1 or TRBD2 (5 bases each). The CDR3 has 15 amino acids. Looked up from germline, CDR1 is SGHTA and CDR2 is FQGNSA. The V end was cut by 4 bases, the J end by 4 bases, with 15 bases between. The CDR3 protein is CASSYPGADADTQYF. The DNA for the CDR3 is TGTGCCAGCAGCTACCCCGGGGCCGACGCAGATACGCAGTATTTT.

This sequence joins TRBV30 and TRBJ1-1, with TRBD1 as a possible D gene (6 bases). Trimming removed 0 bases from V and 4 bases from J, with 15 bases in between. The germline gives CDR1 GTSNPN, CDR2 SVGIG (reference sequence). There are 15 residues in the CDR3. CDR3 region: CAWSVFQGSSTEAFF. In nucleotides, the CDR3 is TGTGCCTGGAGTGTTTTTCAGGGGTCTAGCACTGAAGCTTTCTTT.

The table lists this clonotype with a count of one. CDR3 DNA sequence: TGTGCCTGGAGAGGATCCGGAAACACCATATATTTT. This gives the protein CAWRGSGNTIYF. V usage is TRBV30 and J usage is TRBJ1-3; D gene ambiguous. The CDR3 loop spans 12 amino acids. Germline CDR1 GTSNPN, CDR2 SVGIG (reference sequence). Trimming removed 3 bases from V and 4 bases from J, with 7 bases in between.

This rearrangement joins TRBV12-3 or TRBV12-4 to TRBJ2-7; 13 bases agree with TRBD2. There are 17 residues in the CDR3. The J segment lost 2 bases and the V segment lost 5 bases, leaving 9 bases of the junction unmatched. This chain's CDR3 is CASSTRGLAGNTYEQYF. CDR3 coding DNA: TGTGCCAGCAGTACGAGGGGACTAGCGGGGAACACCTACGAGCAGTACTTC.

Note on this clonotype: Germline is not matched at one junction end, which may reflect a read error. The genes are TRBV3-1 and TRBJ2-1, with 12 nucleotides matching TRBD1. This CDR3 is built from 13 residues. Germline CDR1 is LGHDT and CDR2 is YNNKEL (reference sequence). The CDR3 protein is CASSHAPGQGAVF. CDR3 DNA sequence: TGTGCCAGCAGCCATGCGCCGGGACAGGGGGCGGTCTTC.

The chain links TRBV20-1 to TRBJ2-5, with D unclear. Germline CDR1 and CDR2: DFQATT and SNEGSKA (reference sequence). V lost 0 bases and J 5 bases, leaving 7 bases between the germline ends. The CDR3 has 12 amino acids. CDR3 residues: CSAREGKETQYF. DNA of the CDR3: TGCAGTGCTAGAGAGGGGAAGGAGACCCAGTACTTC.

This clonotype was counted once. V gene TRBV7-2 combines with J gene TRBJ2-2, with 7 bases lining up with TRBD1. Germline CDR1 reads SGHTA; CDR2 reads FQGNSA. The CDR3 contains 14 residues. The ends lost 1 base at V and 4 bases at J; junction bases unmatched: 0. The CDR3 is CASSLGDSTGELFF. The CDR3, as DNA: TGTGCCAGCAGCTTAGGGGACAGCACCGGGGAGCTGTTTTTT.

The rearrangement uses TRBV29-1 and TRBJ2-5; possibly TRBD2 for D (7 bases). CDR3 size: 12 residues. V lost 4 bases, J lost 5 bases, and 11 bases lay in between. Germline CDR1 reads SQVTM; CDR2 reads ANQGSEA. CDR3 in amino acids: CSVGGGKETQYF. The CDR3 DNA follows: TGCAGCGTTGGGGGGGGCAAGGAGACCCAGTACTTC.

The CDR3 sequence is CSAQRTGPDTQYF. CDR3 nucleotide sequence: TGCAGCGCCCAGAGGACAGGGCCAGATACGCAGTATTTT. The chain links TRBV20-1 to TRBJ2-3; 8 nucleotides agree with TRBD1. This CDR3 spans 13 amino acids. Germline loops: CDR1 DFQATT, CDR2 SNEGSKA (reference sequence).

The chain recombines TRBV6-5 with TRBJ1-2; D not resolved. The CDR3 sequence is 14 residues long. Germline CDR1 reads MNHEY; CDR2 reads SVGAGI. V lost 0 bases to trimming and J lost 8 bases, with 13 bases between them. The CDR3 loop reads CASSYSDPPLGYTF. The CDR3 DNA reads TGTGCCAGCAGTTACTCGGACCCGCCTTTAGGCTACACCTTC.

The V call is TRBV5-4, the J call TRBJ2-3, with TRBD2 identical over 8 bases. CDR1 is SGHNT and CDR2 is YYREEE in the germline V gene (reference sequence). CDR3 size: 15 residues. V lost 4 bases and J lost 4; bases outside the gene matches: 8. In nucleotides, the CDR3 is TGTGCCAGCAGCCCGGGACGGGGGGGGCCAGATACGCAGTATTTT. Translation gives CASSPGRGGPDTQYF.

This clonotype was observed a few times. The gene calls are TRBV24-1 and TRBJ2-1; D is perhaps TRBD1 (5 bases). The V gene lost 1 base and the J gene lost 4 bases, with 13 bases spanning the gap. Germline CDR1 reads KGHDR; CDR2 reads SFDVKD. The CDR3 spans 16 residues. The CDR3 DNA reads TGTGCCACCAGTGATTTTGGGCAGGGCGCATACAATGAGCAGTTCTTC. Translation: CATSDFGQGAYNEQFF.

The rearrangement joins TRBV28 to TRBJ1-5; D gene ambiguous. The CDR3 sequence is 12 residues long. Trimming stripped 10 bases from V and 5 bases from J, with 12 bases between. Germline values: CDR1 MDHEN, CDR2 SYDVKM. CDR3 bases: TGTGCCACGATCTCCGGGGATCAGCCCCAGCATTTT. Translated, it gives CATISGDQPQHF.

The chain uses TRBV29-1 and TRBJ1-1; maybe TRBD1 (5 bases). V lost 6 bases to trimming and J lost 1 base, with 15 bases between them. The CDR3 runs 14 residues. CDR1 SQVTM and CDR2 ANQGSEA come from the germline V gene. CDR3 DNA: TGCAGCGTACTTGTGGGGGGATGGAACACTGAAGCTTTCTTT. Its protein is CSVLVGGWNTEAFF.

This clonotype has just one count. The CDR3 DNA follows: TGTGCCAGCAGTTTAGACGCCTACGAGCAGTACTTC. Protein sequence: CASSLDAYEQYF. V usage is TRBV12-3 or TRBV12-4 and J usage is TRBJ2-7; D uncertain. V lost 1 base and J lost 2, with 3 bases in between. The CDR3 has 12 residues.

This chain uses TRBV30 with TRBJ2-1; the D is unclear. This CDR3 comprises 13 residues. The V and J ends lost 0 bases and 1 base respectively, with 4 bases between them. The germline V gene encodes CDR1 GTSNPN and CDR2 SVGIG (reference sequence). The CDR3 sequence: CAWSVWSYNEQFF. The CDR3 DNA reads TGTGCCTGGAGTGTCTGGTCCTACAATGAGCAGTTCTTC.